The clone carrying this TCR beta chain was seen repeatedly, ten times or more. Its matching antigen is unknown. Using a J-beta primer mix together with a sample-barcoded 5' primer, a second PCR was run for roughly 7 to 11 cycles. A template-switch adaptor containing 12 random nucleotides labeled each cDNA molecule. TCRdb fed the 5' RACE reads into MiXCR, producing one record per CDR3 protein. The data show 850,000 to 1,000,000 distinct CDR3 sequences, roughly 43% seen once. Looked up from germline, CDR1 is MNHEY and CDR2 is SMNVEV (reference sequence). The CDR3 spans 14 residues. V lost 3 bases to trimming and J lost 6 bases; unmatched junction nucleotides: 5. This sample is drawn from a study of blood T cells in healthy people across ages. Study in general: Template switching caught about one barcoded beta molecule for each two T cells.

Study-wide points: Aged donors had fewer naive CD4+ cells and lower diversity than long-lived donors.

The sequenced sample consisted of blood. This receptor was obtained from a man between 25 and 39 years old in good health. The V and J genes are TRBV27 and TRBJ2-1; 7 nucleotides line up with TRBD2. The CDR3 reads CASSLGGARNEQFF. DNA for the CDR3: TGTGCCAGCAGTTTGGGAGGGGCGCGCAATGAGCAGTTCTTC.